This note documents a single T cell receptor (beta chain) sequence. What it binds is not known. The authors ran a second PCR of about 7 to 12 cycles using a sample-barcoded 5' primer and a J-beta primer mix. Via MiXCR, TCRdb re-called the 5' RACE reads, giving one row per CDR3 protein. The sample lists 1,500,000 or so distinct CDR3 sequences; almost 60% were seen once. This CDR3 has 14 residues. Trimming took 2 bases from V and 2 from J, leaving 11 bases between them. Looked up from germline, CDR1 is SGHRS and CDR2 is YFSETQ. The data derive from a study of blood T cells in healthy people across ages. General study results and limits: Roughly linearly, TCR beta diversity per million T cells fell as age increased.

The sequence came from a man aged 18 to 29 in good health. Sequencing was done on a sample of blood. V usage is TRBV5-1 and J usage is TRBJ2-7; D unclear. The CDR3, as DNA: TGCGCCAGCAGCTTTCGCCAGTCGACCTACGAGCAGTACTTC. Its translation: CASSFRQSTYEQYF. Looking up the rest from reference TRBV5-1 and TRBJ2-7 gives the full variable domain: KAGVTQTPRYLIKTRGQQVTLSCSPISGHRSVSWYQQTPGQGLQFLFEYFSETQRNKGNFPGRFSGRQFSNSRSEMNVSTLELGDSALYLCASSFRQSTYEQYFGPGTRLTVT.